A single sample gave rise to the 3 T cell receptor beta chains below, sequenced in a study of T cells in Graves' hyperthyroidism and ophthalmopathy. Amplified TCR beta CDR3 regions derived from RNA transcripts. First-round RT-PCR of the TCR CDR3 relied on the HTBI primer set. MiXCR, run by TCRdb on the multiplex PCR reads, gives a single entry per CDR3 protein. The table records hundreds of thousands of distinct CDR3 sequences, about a sixth of them present only once. Sequenced input: blood. The receptor source for this set is a woman aged 18-30 years with Graves' hyperthyroidism.

This clonotype appeared a few times. The CDR3 protein is CASSFTQTRETQYF. In DNA form, the CDR3 reads TGTGCCAGCAGTTTTACCCAGACGAGAGAGACCCAGTACTTC. The genes are TRBV27 and TRBJ2-5; D call uncertain. V lost 3 bases and J 4 bases, leaving 12 bases between the germline ends. Germline assignment: CDR1 MNHEY and CDR2 SMNVEV (reference sequence). The CDR3 extends over 14 amino acids.

This clonotype was recorded a few times. J is TRBJ2-2 and V is TRBV5-1; D possibly corresponds to TRBD2 (7 bases). The CDR3 is made up of 16 amino acids. Trimming took 4 bases from V and 6 from J, leaving 19 bases between them. Per germline, CDR1 SGHRS and CDR2 YFSETQ. In DNA, the CDR3 is TGCGCCAGCAGCAGGGGGGGCAAAAGTAGCCCCGGGGAGCTGTTTTTT. Encoded protein: CASSRGGKSSPGELFF. The full variable domain, rest sourced from reference TRBV5-1 and TRBJ2-2, is KAGVTQTPRYLIKTRGQQVTLSCSPISGHRSVSWYQQTPGQGLQFLFEYFSETQRNKGNFPGRFSGRQFSNSRSEMNVSTLELGDSALYLCASSRGGKSSPGELFFGEGSRLTVL.

The rearrangement links TRBV15 to TRBJ1-1; D is possibly TRBD1 (5 bases). The germline CDR1 and CDR2 sequences are LNHNV and YYDKDF (reference sequence). The CDR3 totals 13 residues. The V gene lost 2 bases and the J gene lost 1 base, with 5 bases spanning the gap. The CDR3 loop reads CATSRTGNTEAFF. As DNA, the CDR3 is TGTGCCACCAGCAGAACAGGGAACACTGAAGCTTTCTTT.